A selection of T cell receptor beta chains follows, all from one sample in a study of PD-L1 blockade in urothelial cancer. TCRdb's table, derived via immunoSEQ multiplex PCR, lists solely in-frame clones and lacks some. The data show tens of thousands of clones, around 77% seen once. Sequenced material: PBMCs, taken around atezolizumab (anti-PD-L1) treatment. These TCRs come from a man in his 70s with urothelial cancer. Both conserved end residues are part of each CDR3. Each record gives: clone size, J gene, V gene, D gene, CDR3 DNA, CDR3 protein. A D gene is named only where the DNA matches it firmly. Size values are once, few and many counts, or a class for expanded clones, and some rows have none.

NA | TRBJ2-7 | TRBV2 | TRBD1 | TGTGCCAGCAGTGGAGGACAGGGGACGGGGGAGCAGTACTTC | CASSGGQGTGEQYF
NA | TRBJ1-3 | TRBV12-5 | TRBD1 | TGTGCTAGTGGTCCCGGGACAGGGAGAAGTGGAAACACCATATATTTT | CASGPGTGRSGNTIYF
once | TRBJ2-7 | TRBV6-1 | TRBD1 | TGTGCCAGCAGGGGACAGCTCTACGAGCAGTACTTC | CASRGQLYEQYF
once | TRBJ2-7 | TRBV7-9 | NA | TGTGCCAGCAGCTTAACGGAGCGCTACGAGCAGTACTTC | CASSLTERYEQYF
NA | TRBJ2-1 | TRBV5-4 | NA | TGTGCCAACCGGACTGGGCCCTACAATGAGCAGTTCTTC | CANRTGPYNEQFF
NA | TRBJ1-5 | TRBV19 | NA | TGTGCCAGTAGTATGGTACAGCAGCCCCAGCATTTT | CASSMVQQPQHF
few | TRBJ1-2 | TRBV6-6 | NA | TGTGCCAGCAGCCTACTACGTGATGGCTACACCTTC | CASSLLRDGYTF
NA | TRBJ2-1 | TRBV5-4 | TRBD2 | TGTGCCAGCAGCTTGGAAAGCGGGAGGTACAATGAGCAGTTCTTC | CASSLESGRYNEQFF
NA | TRBJ2-5 | TRBV28 | TRBD1 | TGTGCCAGCTCTCGGACAGGGGGAGAGACCCAGTACTTC | CASSRTGGETQYF
NA | TRBJ1-1 | TRBV14 | NA | TGTGCCAGCACTCTGACGACAGGGAACACTGAAGCTTTCTTT | CASTLTTGNTEAFF
NA | TRBJ1-5 | TRBV18 | NA | TGTGCCAGCTCACCTGCACAGGGTACGAGCAATCAGCCCCAGCATTTT | CASSPAQGTSNQPQHF
once | TRBJ2-2 | TRBV11-2 | TRBD1 | TGTGCCAGCAGCTCTCAGACAGGGAGCACCGGGGAGCTGTTTTTT | CASSSQTGSTGELFF
once | TRBJ1-1 | TRBV5-1 | NA | TGCGCCAGCAGCCAGGGTGGACCCTACACTGAAGCTTTCTTT | CASSQGGPYTEAFF
NA | TRBJ2-1 | TRBV7-2 | TRBD2 | TGTGCCAGCAGCTTAGATAGCGGGGGCTCCTACAATGAGCAGTTCTTC | CASSLDSGGSYNEQFF
NA | TRBJ1-5 | TRBV19 | TRBD1 | TGTGCCAGTAGTATAACCCCGACAGGGCTGAGGGGTCAGCCCCAGCATTTT | CASSITPTGLRGQPQHF
many | TRBJ1-3 | TRBV18 | NA | TGTGCCAGCTCACCATATGGCCGTCACGCAGGAAACACCATATATTTT | CASSPYGRHAGNTIYF
NA | TRBJ2-7 | TRBV7-8 | TRBD1 | TGTGCCAGCAGCTTAGCGTTCGGGACAGCCTCCTACGAGCAGTACTTC | CASSLAFGTASYEQYF
NA | TRBJ2-7 | TRBV2 | NA | TGTGCCAGCAGAGAGCAATCCTACGAGCAGTACTTC | CASREQSYEQYF
NA | TRBJ2-1 | TRBV18 | TRBD1 | TGTGCCAGCTCTCTCCCGACAGGGGGCCACGAGCAGTTCTTC | CASSLPTGGHEQFF
few | TRBJ2-5 | TRBV9 | NA | TGTGCCAGCAGCTTAAAACAGGGCACTAACCAAGAGACCCAGTACTTC | CASSLKQGTNQETQYF
NA | TRBJ1-2 | TRBV12-5 | TRBD1 | TGTGCTAGTGGTTTGGCCAACCCCGGTGAGGGGGACAGGGGCTATGGCTACACCTTC | CASGLANPGEGDRGYGYTF
NA | TRBJ1-3 | TRBV28 | NA | TGTGCCAGCAGTAAAAGGGGGTTTTCGTCGGGAAACACCATATATTTT | CASSKRGFSSGNTIYF
once | TRBJ2-1 | TRBV5-6 | NA | TGTGCCAGCAGCTTGTACGGACTGATCTACAATGAGCAGTTCTTC | CASSLYGLIYNEQFF
NA | TRBJ1-1 | TRBV19 | TRBD1 | TGTGCCAGTACTCCGACAGGGATACGCACTGAAGCTTTCTTT | CASTPTGIRTEAFF
NA | TRBJ2-2 | TRBV10-3 | TRBD1 | TGTGCCATCAGGGACAGGGACACCGGGGAGCTGTTTTTT | CAIRDRDTGELFF
NA | TRBJ1-1 | TRBV7-9 | NA | TGTGCCAGCAGCTACGACTCGGGGACTGAAGCTTTCTTT | CASSYDSGTEAFF
once | TRBJ1-2 | TRBV19 | TRBD1 | TGTGCCAGTAGGGGGAACCCGGGACAGGGGGCGCATGGCTACACCTTC | CASRGNPGQGAHGYTF
NA | TRBJ1-1 | TRBV7-6 | NA | TGTGCCAGCAGCACCAGGGGGAACACTGAAGCTTTCTTT | CASSTRGNTEAFF
NA | TRBJ2-7 | TRBV4-1 | NA | TGCGCCAGCAGCCAAGATCGGAGGGCGGGCGAGCAGTACTTC | CASSQDRRAGEQYF
NA | TRBJ2-1 | TRBV5-1 | TRBD1 | TGCGCCAGCAGCTTACAGGGGACGCCTTACAATGAGCAGTTCTTC | CASSLQGTPYNEQFF
NA | TRBJ1-5 | TRBV2 | NA | TGTGCCAGCAGTGTTGCCCAGGCTCAGCAGCCCCAGCATTTT | CASSVAQAQQPQHF
once | TRBJ2-1 | TRBV7-2 | NA | TGTGCCAGCAGCAGTAATCGGGGGGAGCAGTTCTTC | CASSSNRGEQFF
NA | TRBJ2-7 | TRBV18 | NA | TGTGCCAGCTCACCCCCACTAGACTACGAGCAGTACTTC | CASSPPLDYEQYF
NA | TRBJ1-5 | TRBV7-9 | NA | TGTGCCAGCAGCACAGGGTATAGCAATCAGCCCCAGCATTTT | CASSTGYSNQPQHF
NA | TRBJ2-1 | TRBV14 | NA | TGTGCCAGCAGCCAAGGCCTCTTAGGCGGGCGTAATGAGCAGTTCTTC | CASSQGLLGGRNEQFF
NA | TRBJ1-5 | TRBV19 | TRBD1 | TGTGCCACACGGGACAGGGCCTTTGGCAATCAGCCCCAGCATTTT | CATRDRAFGNQPQHF
NA | TRBJ2-2 | TRBV5-6 | NA | TGTGCCAGCAGCTCCGACTCGCGACTGAACACCGGGGAGCTGTTTTTT | CASSSDSRLNTGELFF
NA | TRBJ1-1 | TRBV7-2 | NA | TGTGCCAGCAGCTTAAGAGGGCGGAACACTGAAGCTTTCTTT | CASSLRGRNTEAFF
NA | TRBJ1-2 | TRBV19 | TRBD1 | TGTGCCAGCACCCCCACAGGGGTGGATGGCTACACCTTC | CASTPTGVDGYTF
NA | TRBJ1-2 | TRBV5-5 | NA | TGTGCCAGCAGCCAGGAGGGAGGGCAGACCTATGGCTACACCTTC | CASSQEGGQTYGYTF
once | TRBJ2-6 | TRBV27 | NA | TGTGCCAGCAGTCCCAGGGGATCTGGGGCCAACGTCCTGACTTTC | CASSPRGSGANVLTF
NA | TRBJ1-5 | TRBV21-1 | NA | TGTGCCAGCAGCAAACCGATAGGTTCCCGGGACAGGGGGAATCAGCCCCAGCATTTT | CASSKPIGSRDRGNQPQHF
NA | TRBJ2-5 | TRBV10-3 | NA | TGTGCCATCAGAGCCCTGGAGACCCAGTACTTC | CAIRALETQYF
NA | TRBJ1-5 | TRBV18 | TRBD1 | TGTGCCAGCTCACCCGGACAGGTAGCGGATCAGCCCCAGCATTTT | CASSPGQVADQPQHF
NA | TRBJ1-1 | TRBV28 | NA | TGTGCCAGCAGTTTATACGGAGGGAACGGAGCTTTCTTT | CASSLYGGNGAFF